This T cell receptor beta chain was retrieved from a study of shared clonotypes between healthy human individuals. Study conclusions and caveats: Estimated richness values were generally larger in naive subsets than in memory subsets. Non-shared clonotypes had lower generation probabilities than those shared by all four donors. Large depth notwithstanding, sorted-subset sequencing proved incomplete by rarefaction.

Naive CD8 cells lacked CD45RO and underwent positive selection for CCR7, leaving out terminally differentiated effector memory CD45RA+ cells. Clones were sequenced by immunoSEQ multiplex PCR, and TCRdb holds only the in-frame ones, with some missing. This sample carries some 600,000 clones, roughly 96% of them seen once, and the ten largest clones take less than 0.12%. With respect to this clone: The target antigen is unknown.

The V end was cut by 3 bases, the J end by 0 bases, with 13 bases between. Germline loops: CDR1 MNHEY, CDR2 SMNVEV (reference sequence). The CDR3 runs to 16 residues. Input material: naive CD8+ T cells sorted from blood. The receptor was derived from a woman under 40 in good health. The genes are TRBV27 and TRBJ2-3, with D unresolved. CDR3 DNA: TGTGCCAGCAGTTTCGGAACTACCTCTAGCACAGATACGCAGTATTTT. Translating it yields CASSFGTTSSTDTQYF.